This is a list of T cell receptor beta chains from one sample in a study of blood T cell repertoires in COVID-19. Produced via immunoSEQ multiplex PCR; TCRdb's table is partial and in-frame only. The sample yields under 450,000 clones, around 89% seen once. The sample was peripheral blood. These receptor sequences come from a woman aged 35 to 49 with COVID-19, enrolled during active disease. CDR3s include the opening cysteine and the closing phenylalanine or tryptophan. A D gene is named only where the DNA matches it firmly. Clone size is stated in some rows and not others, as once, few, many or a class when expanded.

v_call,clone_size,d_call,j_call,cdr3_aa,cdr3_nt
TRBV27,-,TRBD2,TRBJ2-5,CACRLAGQETQYF,TGTGCCTGTCGACTAGCGGGCCAAGAGACCCAGTACTTC
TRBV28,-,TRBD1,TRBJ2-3,CASSRTGVNTDTQYF,TGTGCCAGCAGCCGAACAGGGGTTAACACAGATACGCAGTATTTT
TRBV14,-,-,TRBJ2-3,CASSQLQSFPTDTQYF,TGTGCCAGCAGCCAGCTACAGTCCTTTCCCACAGATACGCAGTATTTT
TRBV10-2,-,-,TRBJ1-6,CAGSPRQDNSPLHF,TGCGCCGGCAGTCCCCGACAGGATAATTCACCCCTCCACTTT
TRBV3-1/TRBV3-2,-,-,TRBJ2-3,CASSTGPALRDTQYF,TGTGCCAGCAGCACAGGTCCCGCTCTTCGGGATACGCAGTATTTT
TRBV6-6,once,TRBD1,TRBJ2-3,CASSGSDRGRFTDTQYF,TGTGCCAGCAGTGGATCGGACAGGGGGCGCTTCACAGATACGCAGTATTTT
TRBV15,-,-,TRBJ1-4,CATSSQQEKLFF,TGTGCCACCAGCAGCCAACAAGAAAAACTGTTTTTT
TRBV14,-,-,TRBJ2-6,CASSRVAGPGANVLTF,TGTGCCAGCAGTCGTGTCGCGGGGCCTGGGGCCAACGTCCTGACTTTC
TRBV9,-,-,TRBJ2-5,CASSVGLMTRGKEETQYF,TGTGCCAGCAGCGTAGGATTGATGACACGCGGGAAAGAAGAGACCCAGTACTTC
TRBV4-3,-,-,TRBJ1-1,CASSQNAETEAFF,TGCGCCAGCAGCCAAAATGCGGAGACTGAAGCTTTCTTT
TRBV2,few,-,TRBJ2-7,CASNRVVNEQYF,TGTGCCAGCAACAGGGTAGTGAACGAGCAGTACTTC
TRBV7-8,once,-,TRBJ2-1,CASSQLSVRSAVSYNEQFF,TGTGCCAGCAGCCAACTTAGTGTGCGGTCTGCTGTCTCCTACAATGAGCAGTTCTTC
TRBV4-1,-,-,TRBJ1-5,CASSQVPTGLDQPQHF,TGCGCCAGCAGCCAAGTCCCAACAGGGTTGGATCAGCCCCAGCATTTT
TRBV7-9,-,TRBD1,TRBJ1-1,CASSKRGTAVENTEAFF,TGTGCCAGCAGCAAGAGAGGGACAGCCGTCGAGAACACTGAAGCTTTCTTT
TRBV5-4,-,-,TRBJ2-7,CASSLVPDSYFTAEQYF,TGTGCCAGCAGCTTGGTTCCCGACTCCTATTTTACTGCCGAGCAGTACTTC
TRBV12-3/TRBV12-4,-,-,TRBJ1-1,CASSSDTLEAFF,TGTGCCAGCAGCTCCGACACCCTTGAAGCTTTCTTT
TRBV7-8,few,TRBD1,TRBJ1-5,CASSLDRDRKNSNQPQHF,TGTGCCAGCAGCTTAGACCGGGACAGAAAAAATAGCAATCAGCCCCAGCATTTT
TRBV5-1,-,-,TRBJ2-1,CASIMGRGDPQRSSYNEQFF,TGCGCCAGCATAATGGGACGCGGGGACCCCCAAAGGAGCTCCTACAATGAGCAGTTCTTC
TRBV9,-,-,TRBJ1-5,CASSVSPQGRPQHF,TGTGCCAGCAGCGTAAGCCCCCAGGGCAGGCCCCAGCATTTT
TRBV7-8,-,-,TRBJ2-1,CASSLPIRNEQFF,TGTGCCAGCAGCTTACCGATTAGAAATGAGCAGTTCTTC